These 27 T cell receptor beta chains originate from one sample sequenced in a study of blood T cell repertoires in COVID-19. Clones were read by immunoSEQ multiplex PCR, and TCRdb kept only the in-frame ones, dropping some. The table lists about 190,000 clones, about 77% of them singletons, with approximately 2.9% in the top ten. Sequenced material: peripheral blood. These receptors originate from a woman of 80 years or more with active or convalescent COVID-19.

The chain links TRBV6-1 to TRBJ1-2, with a tentative D call TRBD1 (6 bases). The CDR3 runs to 16 residues. Germline CDR1 reads MNHNS; CDR2 reads SASEGT. Between the trimmed V and J ends, which lost 1 base and 0 bases, there was a span of 12 bases. The CDR3 DNA reads as TGTGCCAGCAGTGAAGGGGGGCTGATACCTAACTATGGCTACACCTTC. Translating gives CASSEGGLIPNYGYTF.

The chain links TRBV25-1 to TRBJ1-2, with TRBD1 matching over 7 bases. V shed 2 bases and J 4 bases; nucleotides not matched to a gene: 1. This CDR3 is 13 amino acids long. CDR1 and CDR2 (germline): MGHDK, SYGVNS. The CDR3 region is CASSETGAYGYTF. The CDR3, as DNA: TGTGCCAGCAGTGAAACAGGGGCCTATGGCTACACCTTC.

The chain links TRBV9 to TRBJ2-7; the D gene is possibly TRBD1 (6 bases). Germline CDR1 and CDR2: SGDLS and YYNGEE. V shed 3 bases and J shed 3 bases, with 13 bases lying between them. The CDR3 sequence is 14 residues long. CDR3 sequence (DNA): TGTGCCAGCAGCGCAAAGACAGGAAACTACGAGCAGTACTTC. This gives the protein CASSAKTGNYEQYF.

This clone has only one observation. This chain connects TRBV7-2 to TRBJ2-5; D remains unclear. Trimming cost V 5 bases and J 0 bases, with 7 bases left between them. CDR1 is SGHTA, CDR2 FQGNSA, per germline. The CDR3 length is 13 residues. This chain's CDR3 is CASSPQNQETQYF. CDR3 nucleotides: TGTGCCAGCAGCCCCCAAAACCAAGAGACCCAGTACTTC.

The rearrangement joins TRBV5-1 to TRBJ1-1; possibly TRBD1 for D (6 bases). V lost 4 bases and J lost 6, with 13 bases in between. The CDR3 spans 13 residues. Germline V CDR1 and CDR2: SGHRS, YFSETQ. Here the CDR3 DNA reads TGCGCCAGCAGCACTTCAGAGGGGGCTGAAGCTTTCTTT. Amino acids: CASSTSEGAEAFF.

V is TRBV14 and J is TRBJ1-3, with D possibly matching TRBD1 (6 bases). With 5 bases removed from V and 4 bases from J, the gap between germline ends came to 18 bases. Per germline, CDR1 SGHDN and CDR2 FVKESK. This CDR3 is built from 16 residues. The CDR3 DNA reads TGTGCCAGCAGCAGTCGGGACAACGTAAGAGGAAACACCATATATTTT. Protein: CASSSRDNVRGNTIYF. Full variable domain (missing parts from reference TRBV14 and TRBJ1-3): EAGVTQFPSHSVIEKGQTVTLRCDPISGHDNLYWYRRVMGKEIKFLLHFVKESKQDESGMPNNRFLAERTGGTYSTLKVQPAELEDSGVYFCASSSRDNVRGNTIYFGEGSWLTVV.

The genes are TRBV6-2 or TRBV6-3 and TRBJ2-7, with D maybe TRBD1 (7 bases). Germline V gene lookup returns CDR1 MNHEY and CDR2 SVGEGT. V was shortened by 2 bases and J by 5 bases, with 16 bases between the two germline ends. The CDR3 totals 15 residues. The CDR3 nucleotides read TGTGCCAGCAGTTACGGGACAGCACGGAGGGACGAGCAGTACTTC. Protein product: CASSYGTARRDEQYF.

J is TRBJ1-1 and V is TRBV2; D perhaps matches TRBD1 (6 bases). The V and J ends lost 6 bases and 3 bases respectively, with 11 bases between them. The CDR3 consists of 13 residues. From germline, CDR1 is SNHLY and CDR2 FYNNEI. The CDR3: CASRAYRDTEAFF. The CDR3 DNA sequence: TGTGCCAGCAGAGCGTACAGGGACACTGAAGCTTTCTTT.

This chain uses TRBV7-9 with TRBJ1-1; no reliable D call. This CDR3 is 17 amino acids long. The germline V gene encodes CDR1 SEHNR and CDR2 FQNEAQ (reference sequence). Trimming left V 5 bases short and J 0 bases short, with 19 bases between. This CDR3 reads CASSRLYGESLNTEAFF. CDR3 DNA sequence: TGTGCCAGCAGCCGCCTCTATGGGGAGTCTCTGAACACTGAAGCTTTCTTT.

The V gene is TRBV28, the J gene TRBJ2-7; D may be TRBD1 (5 bases). Germline CDR1 reads MDHEN; CDR2 reads SYDVKM. This CDR3 is 14 amino acids long. The germline V and J ends were trimmed by 5 bases and 2 bases, with 13 bases remaining between them. CDR3 protein: CASSPPTVTYEQYF. As DNA, the CDR3 is TGTGCCAGCAGTCCCCCGACAGTAACCTACGAGCAGTACTTC.

The chain links TRBV7-8 to TRBJ2-5; 11 bases are a match to TRBD2. Germline CDR1 SGHVS, CDR2 FQNEAQ. This CDR3 comprises 14 residues. The trim removed 5 bases at V and 5 bases at J, leaving 4 bases unmatched. The CDR3 sequence is CASSDSGGAETQYF. The CDR3 DNA reads TGTGCCAGCAGCGATAGCGGGGGGGCTGAGACCCAGTACTTC.

V is TRBV3-1 (or the pseudogene TRBV3-2) and J is TRBJ2-7; unclear D gene. V was trimmed by 4 bases and J by 0 bases, leaving 13 bases between them. Germline loops: CDR1 LGHDT, CDR2 YNNKEL (reference sequence). This CDR3 region has 15 residues. The CDR3 loop reads CASSRRHESSYEQYF. The CDR3 nucleotides read TGTGCCAGCAGCCGAAGACACGAAAGCTCCTACGAGCAGTACTTC.

The chain recombines TRBV19 with TRBJ2-3, with TRBD1 matching over 7 bases. The CDR3 spans 14 residues. V lost 1 base to trimming and J lost 4 bases; unmatched junction nucleotides: 2. Germline assignment: CDR1 LNHDA and CDR2 SQIVND (reference sequence). CDR3 coding DNA: TGTGCCAGTAGTATAGTCGGGACAGCAGATACGCAGTATTTT. This codes for CASSIVGTADTQYF.

This chain joins TRBV5-1 and TRBJ1-5; D is perhaps TRBD1 (5 bases). CDR3 length: 14 residues. Trimming stripped 0 bases from V and 6 bases from J, with 10 bases between. Germline CDR1 reads SGHRS; CDR2 reads YFSETQ. The CDR3 spells CASSLGGVRQPQHF. The CDR3, as DNA: TGCGCCAGCAGCTTGGGGGGGGTCCGTCAGCCCCAGCATTTT.

This clone has a single count. This rearrangement joins TRBV18 to TRBJ1-4; tentatively, D is TRBD1 (6 bases). V was clipped by 5 bases and J by 10 bases, with 23 bases between them. From germline, CDR1 is KGHSH and CDR2 LQKENI. The CDR3 consists of 16 residues. The CDR3 bases are TGTGCCAGCTCATCCCTTAAACAGGGAGAAAATCGAAAACTGTTTTTT. Translation gives CASSSLKQGENRKLFF.

The CDR3 coding sequence is TGTGCCAGCAGCCTCAGGGTCGACTATGGCTACACCTTC. Translated, it gives CASSLRVDYGYTF. J is TRBJ1-2 and V is TRBV7-9; tentative D call: TRBD1 (5 bases). The CDR3 extends over 13 amino acids. V lost 5 bases and J 3 bases, leaving 10 bases between the germline ends. Per germline, CDR1 SEHNR and CDR2 FQNEAQ (reference sequence).

The J gene is TRBJ1-5, the V gene TRBV6-2 or TRBV6-3; a possible D gene is TRBD1 (6 bases). The V gene's germline CDR1 is MNHEY and CDR2 SVGEGT. V shed 4 bases and J shed 5 bases, with 9 bases lying between them. This CDR3 region has 13 residues. CDR3 bases: TGTGCCAGCAGTTGGTCAGGGGATCAGCCCCAGCATTTT. Protein product: CASSWSGDQPQHF.

The chain uses TRBV4-1 and TRBJ2-7; tentative D call: TRBD2 (5 bases). Germline V gene sequence: CDR1 MGHRA, CDR2 YSYEKL. Trimming removed 4 bases at V and 0 bases at J, with 13 bases between. The CDR3 extends over 15 amino acids. CDR3 sequence: CASSRGVPSSYEQYF. The DNA for the CDR3 is TGCGCCAGCAGCCGGGGAGTCCCCAGCTCCTACGAGCAGTACTTC.

This clone was seen more than once but under ten times. This rearrangement joins TRBV6-5 to TRBJ2-7; 9 bases align to TRBD1. CDR3 length: 14 residues. V gave up 4 bases and J gave up 5 bases; unmatched junction bases: 6. Germline lookup yields CDR1 MNHEY and CDR2 SVGAGI. As DNA, the CDR3 is TGTGCCAGCAGTTCGGAACAGGGGGCCCACGAGCAGTACTTC. Its translation: CASSSEQGAHEQYF.

In this sample, this clone turned up once. The chain couples TRBV7-8 to TRBJ2-5; the D gene is possibly TRBD2 (6 bases). CDR1 is SGHVS, CDR2 FQNEAQ, per germline. The CDR3 consists of 15 residues. V dropped 3 bases and J dropped 6 bases, with 17 bases sitting between them. The CDR3 DNA reads TGTGCCAGCAGCTTTTCGGAGGGCCTGGGTCAGACCCAGTACTTC. Translating gives CASSFSEGLGQTQYF.

The V and J genes are TRBV2 and TRBJ2-2; weak D call: TRBD1 (5 bases). CDR3 length: 15 residues. Germline loops: CDR1 SNHLY, CDR2 FYNNEI. The V end was cut by 4 bases, the J end by 0 bases, with 9 bases between. CDR3 sequence: CASSADTANTGELFF. CDR3 nucleotides: TGTGCCAGCAGTGCGGACACAGCGAACACCGGGGAGCTGTTTTTT.

The CDR3 spells CASSLVWGAGNTIYF. The CDR3 bases are TGTGCCAGCAGCTTAGTATGGGGGGCTGGAAACACCATATATTTT. This sequence joins TRBV7-8 and TRBJ1-3; TRBD1 is a possible D gene (5 bases). Looked up from germline, CDR1 is SGHVS and CDR2 is FQNEAQ. Trimming cost V 1 base and J 2 bases, with 9 bases left between them. The CDR3 has 15 residues.

The chain is built from TRBV7-8 and TRBJ1-2, with TRBD1 identical over 7 bases. CDR3 length equals 14 residues. Germline V gene lookup returns CDR1 SGHVS and CDR2 FQNEAQ. V lost 5 bases, J lost 6 bases, and 9 bases stayed unmatched. This CDR3 is CASSSRDRRDGYTF. CDR3 nucleotide sequence: TGTGCCAGCAGCAGCCGGGACAGAAGGGATGGCTACACCTTC.

This chain joins TRBV11-2 and TRBJ2-1; 8 nucleotides match TRBD2. J was trimmed by 4 bases and V by 5 bases; bases with no gene match: 10. CDR1 is SGHAT, CDR2 FQNNGV, per germline. CDR3 size: 16 residues. The CDR3: CASSLLGRGGYNEQFF. The DNA for the CDR3 is TGTGCCAGCAGCCTTCTTGGGCGCGGGGGGTACAATGAGCAGTTCTTC.

The genes are TRBV28 and TRBJ2-6, with D possibly matching TRBD1 (6 bases). The CDR3 covers 18 residues. Trimming cost V 4 bases and J 0 bases, with 16 bases left between them. Germline V gene sequence: CDR1 MDHEN, CDR2 SYDVKM. The CDR3 loop is CASSSGTTTFSGANVLTF. The CDR3 DNA follows: TGTGCCAGCAGTTCCGGGACAACAACTTTCTCTGGGGCCAACGTCCTGACTTTC. Combining the CDR3 with reference TRBV28 and TRBJ2-6 gives the whole variable domain DVKVTQSSRYLVKRTGEKVFLECVQDMDHENMFWYRQDPGLGLRLIYFSYDVKMKEKGDIPEGYSVSREKKERFSLILESASTNQTSMYLCASSSGTTTFSGANVLTFGAGSRLTVL.

The CDR3 sequence: CASRAWTGNSNQPQHF. CDR3 nucleotides: TGTGCCAGCAGAGCGTGGACGGGAAATAGCAATCAGCCCCAGCATTTT. The chain uses TRBV28 and TRBJ1-5; D is uncertain. CDR1 and CDR2 from the germline V gene are MDHEN and SYDVKM. V lost 6 bases, J lost 0 bases, and 15 bases lay in between. This CDR3 has 16 amino acids.

This clone was seen only once. This chain links TRBV28 with TRBJ1-1; no reliable D call. The CDR3 runs to 12 residues. Trimming removed 1 base at V and 7 bases at J, with 7 bases between. In germline, CDR1 is MDHEN, CDR2 SYDVKM. CDR3 sequence reads: CASSLFSGEAFF. CDR3 sequence (DNA): TGTGCCAGCAGTTTATTCTCAGGTGAAGCTTTCTTT.